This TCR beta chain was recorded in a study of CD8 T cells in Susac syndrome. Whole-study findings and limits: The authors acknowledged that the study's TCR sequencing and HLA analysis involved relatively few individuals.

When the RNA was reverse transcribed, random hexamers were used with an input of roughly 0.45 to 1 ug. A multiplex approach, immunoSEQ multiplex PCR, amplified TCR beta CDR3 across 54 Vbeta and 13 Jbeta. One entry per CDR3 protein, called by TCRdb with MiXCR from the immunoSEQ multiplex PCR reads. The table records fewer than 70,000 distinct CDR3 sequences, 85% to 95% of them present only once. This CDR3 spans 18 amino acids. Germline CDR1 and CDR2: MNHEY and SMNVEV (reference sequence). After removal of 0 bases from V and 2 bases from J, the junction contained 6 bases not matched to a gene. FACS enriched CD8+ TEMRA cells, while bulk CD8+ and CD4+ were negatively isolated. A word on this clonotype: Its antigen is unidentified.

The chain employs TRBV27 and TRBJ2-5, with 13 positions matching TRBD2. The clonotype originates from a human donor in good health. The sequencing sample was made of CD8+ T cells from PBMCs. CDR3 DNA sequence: TGTGCCAGCAGTTTATCCTGGACTAGCGGGGGAACGCAAGAGACCCAGTACTTC. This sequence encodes CASSLSWTSGGTQETQYF.